This TCR beta chain comes out of a study of blood T cell repertoires in COVID-19. With 2 bases clipped from V and 7 bases from J, the junction kept 6 bases outside the gene matches. CDR3 length: 15 residues. The germline V gene has CDR1 ENHRY and CDR2 SYGVKD. Generated by immunoSEQ multiplex PCR, the TCRdb table keeps only in-frame clones and is missing some. The sample lists about 220,000 clones; approximately 84% were seen once. Sequenced: peripheral blood. The chain links TRBV10-3 to TRBJ2-2, with TRBD1 matching over 8 bases. This TCR was sampled from a man aged 45 to 65 who had recovered from COVID-19. The chain's CDR3 is CAISEQGAQIGELFF. The DNA for the CDR3 is TGTGCCATCAGTGAGCAGGGGGCGCAGATCGGGGAGCTGTTTTTT.